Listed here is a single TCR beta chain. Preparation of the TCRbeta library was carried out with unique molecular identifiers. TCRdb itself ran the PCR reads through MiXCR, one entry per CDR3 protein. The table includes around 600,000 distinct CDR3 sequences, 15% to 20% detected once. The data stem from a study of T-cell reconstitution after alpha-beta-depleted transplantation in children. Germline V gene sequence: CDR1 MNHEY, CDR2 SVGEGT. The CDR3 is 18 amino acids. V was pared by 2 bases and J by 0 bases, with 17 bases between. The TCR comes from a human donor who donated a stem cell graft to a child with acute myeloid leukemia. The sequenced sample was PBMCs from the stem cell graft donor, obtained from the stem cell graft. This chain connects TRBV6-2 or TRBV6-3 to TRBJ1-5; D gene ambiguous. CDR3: CASSYVAEEGLSNQPQHF. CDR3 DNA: TGTGCCAGCAGTTACGTGGCGGAGGAAGGGCTTAGCAATCAGCCCCAGCATTTT.